The rows below give T cell receptor beta chains drawn from one sample of a study of Graves' ophthalmopathy and Graves' hyperthyroidism. TCRdb independently ran MiXCR on the multiplex PCR reads; one entry per CDR3 protein. Found here are about 620,000 distinct CDR3 sequences, 22% of them singletons; the top ten hold approximately 7.7%. The source material was peripheral blood. The receptor set was obtained from a woman in her late teens or twenties with stable Graves' hyperthyroidism. Some clones in this sample may be carry-over from other donors' samples. Both conserved end residues are part of each CDR3. The D gene is left open where the match is weak. Rows may omit the clone size; those that give it use once, few, many or a size class.

NA	TRBV30	TRBJ2-2	few	CAWSWDFSTGELFF	TGTGCCTGGAGTTGGGACTTTAGCACCGGGGAGCTGTTTTTT
NA	TRBV6-1	TRBJ1-2	NA	CASSDRDSKNYGYTF	TGTGCCAGCAGTGACCGGGACTCCAAGAACTATGGCTACACCTTC
TRBD1	TRBV6-2/TRBV6-3	TRBJ1-6	NA	CASREQGNSPLHF	TGTGCCAGCCGGGAACAGGGGAATTCACCCCTCCACTTT
TRBD2	TRBV12-3/TRBV12-4	TRBJ2-3	few	CASTDGLAGHTDTQYF	TGTGCCAGCACCGACGGACTAGCGGGTCACACAGATACGCAGTATTTT
NA	TRBV7-9	TRBJ2-5	many	CASSIGAKETQYF	TGTGCCAGCAGCATAGGGGCGAAGGAGACCCAGTACTTC
NA	TRBV20-1	TRBJ2-7	few	CSAHGRAAGSYEQYF	TGCAGTGCCCATGGTCGGGCTGCGGGCTCCTACGAGCAGTACTTC
TRBD1	TRBV29-1	TRBJ2-5	NA	CSVGRTGDFQETQYF	TGCAGCGTGGGGCGGACAGGGGACTTCCAAGAGACCCAGTACTTC
TRBD1	TRBV6-2/TRBV6-3	TRBJ1-1	few	CASSRFAAGTGVQDTEAFF	TGTGCCAGCAGCCGATTTGCCGCTGGGACAGGGGTGCAGGACACTGAAGCTTTCTTT
NA	TRBV29-1	TRBJ1-2	many	CSVGQASYGYTF	TGCAGCGTTGGCCAAGCTAGTTATGGCTACACCTTC
NA	TRBV19	TRBJ1-6	many	CASSVERGRGPLHF	TGTGCCAGTAGTGTCGAGAGGGGCAGGGGACCCCTCCACTTT
TRBD2	TRBV15	TRBJ2-1	NA	CATSRESGGPNEQFF	TGTGCCACCAGCAGGGAAAGCGGGGGCCCCAATGAGCAGTTCTTC
NA	TRBV6-1	TRBJ1-3	many	CASTPQATAGNTIYF	TGTGCCAGCACCCCTCAGGCGACAGCCGGAAACACCATATATTTT
NA	TRBV6-5	TRBJ1-2	NA	CASSYSGGTYGYTF	TGTGCCAGCAGTTACTCAGGCGGCACCTATGGCTACACCTTC
TRBD1	TRBV12-3/TRBV12-4	TRBJ2-5	many	CASARQGVGETQYF	TGTGCCAGCGCCAGACAGGGGGTAGGGGAGACCCAGTACTTC
TRBD1	TRBV12-3/TRBV12-4	TRBJ2-3	NA	CASSSTGGADTQYF	TGTGCCAGCAGTTCTACAGGGGGCGCAGATACGCAGTATTTT
NA	TRBV7-9	TRBJ1-5	few	CASSPTGGGYQPQHF	TGTGCCAGCAGTCCAACGGGGGGCGGCTATCAGCCCCAGCATTTT
NA	TRBV28	TRBJ2-2	many	CASRISGTTGELFF	TGTGCCAGCCGGATCTCAGGGACCACCGGGGAGCTGTTTTTT
NA	TRBV5-1	TRBJ1-1	many	CASSLAGATVLIF	TGCGCCAGCAGCTTGGCGGGCGCCACCGTTTTAATCTTT
NA	TRBV12-3/TRBV12-4	TRBJ1-2	NA	CASSSVQSNYGYTF	TGTGCCAGCAGTTCGGTACAGTCGAACTATGGCTACACCTTC
NA	TRBV12-3/TRBV12-4	TRBJ2-2	NA	CASSPWAQGLGELFF	TGTGCCAGCAGCCCCTGGGCCCAGGGGCTCGGGGAGCTGTTTTTT